These T cell receptor beta chains were read from a single sample in a study of cytomegalovirus exposure and HLA in healthy donors. Data came from immunoSEQ multiplex PCR; TCRdb stores just in-frame clones and leaves some out. The top ten clones hold 11% of a sample with about 78,000 clones, 72% of them seen once. Material: PBMCs. These receptors were obtained from a woman aged 40 to 50 in good health and CMV-seropositive. CDR3s include the opening cysteine and the closing phenylalanine or tryptophan. Each record gives: clone size, J gene, V gene, D gene, CDR3 protein, CDR3 DNA. D genes are given only for firm matches. The size entry is marked missing in some rows and otherwise reads once, few, many or a size class.

clone_size: once; j_call: TRBJ1-5; v_call: TRBV19; d_call: TRBD1; cdr3_aa: CASGQGLRGNQPQHF; cdr3_nt: TGTGCCAGTGGACAGGGGCTCAGAGGCAATCAGCCCCAGCATTTT
clone_size: once; j_call: TRBJ2-5; v_call: TRBV5-1; d_call: TRBD1; cdr3_aa: CASSLMGTEETQYF; cdr3_nt: TGCGCCAGCAGCTTGATGGGGACAGAAGAGACCCAGTACTTC
clone_size: NA; j_call: TRBJ1-2; v_call: TRBV7-9; d_call: TRBD1; cdr3_aa: CASSAGTVYGYTF; cdr3_nt: TGTGCCAGCAGCGCGGGGACAGTCTATGGCTACACCTTC
clone_size: NA; j_call: TRBJ1-3; v_call: TRBV18; d_call: NA; cdr3_aa: CASSPNRGSSGNTIYF; cdr3_nt: TGTGCCAGCTCCCCAAACCGGGGGAGCTCTGGAAACACCATATATTTT
clone_size: NA; j_call: TRBJ1-1; v_call: TRBV29-1; d_call: NA; cdr3_aa: CSVEAGGAFF; cdr3_nt: TGCAGCGTTGAGGCGGGAGGAGCTTTCTTT
clone_size: NA; j_call: TRBJ1-3; v_call: TRBV5-1; d_call: NA; cdr3_aa: CASSRFATGKGRSEAGNTIYF; cdr3_nt: TGCGCCAGCAGCAGATTCGCTACAGGGAAGGGCCGTTCCGAAGCTGGAAACACCATATATTTT
clone_size: NA; j_call: TRBJ2-1; v_call: TRBV5-1; d_call: NA; cdr3_aa: CASIETNNNEQFF; cdr3_nt: TGCGCCAGCATAGAGACAAATAACAATGAGCAGTTCTTC
clone_size: NA; j_call: TRBJ2-3; v_call: TRBV30; d_call: TRBD2; cdr3_aa: CAWATSGSTDTQYF; cdr3_nt: TGTGCCTGGGCCACCAGCGGGAGTACAGATACGCAGTATTTT
clone_size: NA; j_call: TRBJ2-1; v_call: TRBV14; d_call: NA; cdr3_aa: CASSRGRGSYNEQFF; cdr3_nt: TGTGCCAGCAGTAGGGGGCGGGGTTCCTACAATGAGCAGTTCTTC
clone_size: NA; j_call: TRBJ2-3; v_call: TRBV4-2; d_call: TRBD2; cdr3_aa: CASSHLAGSDRTDTQYF; cdr3_nt: TGTGCCAGCAGCCATCTAGCGGGGTCAGATCGAACAGATACGCAGTATTTT
clone_size: NA; j_call: TRBJ2-7; v_call: TRBV6-1; d_call: TRBD1; cdr3_aa: CASKAGTGGAYEQYF; cdr3_nt: TGTGCCAGCAAAGCAGGGACAGGGGGGGCCTACGAGCAGTACTTC
clone_size: NA; j_call: TRBJ2-1; v_call: TRBV5-4; d_call: TRBD2; cdr3_aa: CASSPTSGGEGNEQFF; cdr3_nt: TGTGCCAGCAGCCCCACTAGCGGGGGGGAGGGCAATGAGCAGTTCTTC
clone_size: NA; j_call: TRBJ1-1; v_call: TRBV29-1; d_call: NA; cdr3_aa: CSVAPMNTKAFF; cdr3_nt: TGCAGCGTTGCCCCCATGAACACTAAAGCTTTCTTT
clone_size: NA; j_call: TRBJ2-5; v_call: TRBV5-1; d_call: TRBD1; cdr3_aa: CASSKQGYQETQYF; cdr3_nt: TGCGCCAGCAGCAAACAGGGGTACCAAGAGACCCAGTACTTC
clone_size: NA; j_call: TRBJ2-5; v_call: TRBV5-6; d_call: TRBD2; cdr3_aa: CASSRDPSGFSPYF; cdr3_nt: TGTGCCAGCAGCCGGGATCCTAGCGGGTTCTCACCCTACTTC
clone_size: NA; j_call: TRBJ1-4; v_call: TRBV6-5; d_call: TRBD1; cdr3_aa: CASRPRQGTNEKLFF; cdr3_nt: TGTGCCAGCAGACCACGACAGGGAACTAATGAAAAACTGTTTTTT
clone_size: few; j_call: TRBJ2-5; v_call: TRBV7-2; d_call: TRBD1; cdr3_aa: CASSLAGQGVQETQYF; cdr3_nt: TGTGCCAGCAGCTTAGCGGGACAGGGGGTCCAAGAGACCCAGTACTTC
clone_size: few; j_call: TRBJ1-6; v_call: TRBV6-6; d_call: TRBD1; cdr3_aa: CASSAGTGGGNSPLHF; cdr3_nt: TGTGCCAGCAGCGCAGGGACAGGGGGCGGTAATTCACCCCTCCACTTT
clone_size: few; j_call: TRBJ1-1; v_call: TRBV30; d_call: NA; cdr3_aa: CAWSGGWSVNTEAFF; cdr3_nt: TGTGCCTGGAGTGGAGGTTGGTCAGTGAACACTGAAGCTTTCTTT
clone_size: NA; j_call: TRBJ1-2; v_call: TRBV9; d_call: NA; cdr3_aa: CASSVDNPDSDTNYGYTF; cdr3_nt: TGTGCCAGCAGCGTCGACAACCCGGACAGCGACACTAACTATGGCTACACCTTC
clone_size: few; j_call: TRBJ1-5; v_call: TRBV30; d_call: NA; cdr3_aa: CAWSEDSNSNQPQHF; cdr3_nt: TGTGCCTGGTCCGAGGACAGCAATAGCAATCAGCCCCAGCATTTT
clone_size: once; j_call: TRBJ1-1; v_call: TRBV30; d_call: TRBD1; cdr3_aa: CAWGTGAGWTEAFF; cdr3_nt: TGTGCCTGGGGGACAGGCGCCGGTTGGACTGAAGCTTTCTTT